These T cell receptor beta chains were read from a single sample in a study of identical twins. MiXCR, run by TCRdb on the 5' RACE reads, gives a single entry per CDR3 protein. The repertoire holds hundreds of thousands of distinct CDR3 sequences, with 8.5% to 9% as singletons. The same sample was also used in a study of yellow fever vaccine responses in identical twins.

Sequencing was performed on PBMCs. These TCRs come from a woman younger than 35 in good health. Both conserved end residues are part of each CDR3. The D gene is left open where the match is weak. Clone size appears in some rows only: once, few, many, or a class for an expanded clone.

v_call: TRBV6-2/TRBV6-3; d_call: NA; j_call: TRBJ2-5; clone_size: many; cdr3_aa: CASSWTNTNQETQYF; cdr3_nt: TGTGCCAGCAGTTGGACTAATACAAACCAAGAGACCCAGTACTTC
v_call: TRBV2; d_call: NA; j_call: TRBJ2-1; clone_size: few; cdr3_aa: CASSEYRQGNEQFF; cdr3_nt: TGTGCCAGCAGTGAGTACCGCCAGGGGAATGAGCAGTTCTTC
v_call: TRBV28; d_call: TRBD1; j_call: TRBJ2-7; clone_size: NA; cdr3_aa: CASSPPGDSSYEQYF; cdr3_nt: TGTGCCAGCAGCCCTCCTGGGGACAGTTCGTACGAGCAGTACTTC
v_call: TRBV20-1; d_call: NA; j_call: TRBJ2-1; clone_size: NA; cdr3_aa: CSARGAQVRAYNEQFF; cdr3_nt: TGCAGTGCTAGAGGAGCCCAGGTGAGGGCCTACAATGAGCAGTTCTTC
v_call: TRBV7-9; d_call: TRBD2; j_call: TRBJ2-7; clone_size: many; cdr3_aa: CASSWTSGTYEQYF; cdr3_nt: TGTGCCAGCAGCTGGACTAGCGGGACCTACGAGCAGTACTTC
v_call: TRBV7-9; d_call: NA; j_call: TRBJ2-3; clone_size: NA; cdr3_aa: CASSFSQTQYF; cdr3_nt: TGTGCCAGCAGCTTCTCACAAACGCAGTATTTT
v_call: TRBV12-3/TRBV12-4; d_call: TRBD1; j_call: TRBJ2-7; clone_size: NA; cdr3_aa: CASSLRGLTYEQYF; cdr3_nt: TGTGCCAGCAGTCTCAGGGGGCTGACCTACGAGCAGTACTTC
v_call: TRBV3-1; d_call: TRBD1; j_call: TRBJ1-1; clone_size: few; cdr3_aa: CASSHQQGDSEAFF; cdr3_nt: TGTGCCAGCAGCCACCAACAGGGGGACAGTGAAGCTTTCTTT
v_call: TRBV28; d_call: NA; j_call: TRBJ2-5; clone_size: many; cdr3_aa: CASSGPGRQETQYF; cdr3_nt: TGTGCCAGCAGCGGACCGGGACGGCAAGAGACCCAGTACTTC
v_call: TRBV7-3; d_call: NA; j_call: TRBJ1-1; clone_size: NA; cdr3_aa: CASTLGGETEAFF; cdr3_nt: TGTGCCAGCACCCTGGGGGGGGAGACTGAAGCTTTCTTT
v_call: TRBV3-1; d_call: NA; j_call: TRBJ2-3; clone_size: NA; cdr3_aa: CASELRGSDTQYF; cdr3_nt: TGTGCCAGCGAGCTTCGGGGGTCAGATACGCAGTATTTT
v_call: TRBV7-2; d_call: NA; j_call: TRBJ2-5; clone_size: NA; cdr3_aa: CASSLGAGTQYF; cdr3_nt: TGTGCCAGCAGCTTAGGCGCGGGGACCCAGTACTTC
v_call: TRBV12-3/TRBV12-4; d_call: NA; j_call: TRBJ2-3; clone_size: NA; cdr3_aa: CASSFRGERDTQYF; cdr3_nt: TGTGCCAGCAGTTTTCGCGGGGAGAGGGATACGCAGTATTTT
v_call: TRBV2; d_call: NA; j_call: TRBJ2-7; clone_size: few; cdr3_aa: CASSVGDAGIYEQYF; cdr3_nt: TGTGCCAGCAGTGTAGGAGACGCGGGGATCTACGAGCAGTACTTC
v_call: TRBV5-1; d_call: NA; j_call: TRBJ2-7; clone_size: few; cdr3_aa: CASSLSTESYEQYF; cdr3_nt: TGCGCCAGCAGCTTAAGCACAGAGTCCTACGAGCAGTACTTC
v_call: TRBV2; d_call: NA; j_call: TRBJ1-2; clone_size: few; cdr3_aa: CASSALGLGRGYTF; cdr3_nt: TGTGCCAGCAGTGCTCTTGGTTTAGGGAGAGGCTACACCTTC
v_call: TRBV7-2; d_call: TRBD2; j_call: TRBJ2-7; clone_size: NA; cdr3_aa: CASSPPGSGSSYEQYF; cdr3_nt: TGTGCCAGCAGCCCCCCCGGGAGCGGGAGCTCCTACGAGCAGTACTTC
v_call: TRBV6-1; d_call: TRBD1; j_call: TRBJ2-7; clone_size: few; cdr3_aa: CASQRQGLNYEQYF; cdr3_nt: TGTGCCAGCCAACGACAGGGGCTGAACTACGAGCAGTACTTC
v_call: TRBV11-2; d_call: NA; j_call: TRBJ2-7; clone_size: NA; cdr3_aa: CASTAREEQYF; cdr3_nt: TGTGCCAGCACCGCAAGGGAAGAGCAGTACTTC
v_call: TRBV7-2; d_call: TRBD1; j_call: TRBJ1-1; clone_size: few; cdr3_aa: CASSTGTGGGRAFF; cdr3_nt: TGTGCCAGCAGCACCGGGACAGGGGGAGGAAGAGCTTTCTTT
v_call: TRBV7-9; d_call: TRBD1; j_call: TRBJ1-6; clone_size: NA; cdr3_aa: CASSQTGNSPLHF; cdr3_nt: TGTGCCAGCAGCCAGACAGGGAATTCACCCCTCCACTTT
v_call: TRBV29-1; d_call: NA; j_call: TRBJ2-6; clone_size: few; cdr3_aa: CSVEDRVAGANVLTF; cdr3_nt: TGCAGCGTTGAAGATCGGGTAGCTGGGGCCAACGTCCTGACTTTC
v_call: TRBV10-3; d_call: NA; j_call: TRBJ2-7; clone_size: NA; cdr3_aa: CAISETVLPSYEQYF; cdr3_nt: TGTGCCATCAGTGAGACGGTATTGCCTAGCTACGAGCAGTACTTC
v_call: TRBV11-1; d_call: TRBD1; j_call: TRBJ1-5; clone_size: NA; cdr3_aa: CASSREPGTGTGGYQPQHF; cdr3_nt: TGTGCCAGCAGCCGCGAACCCGGGACGGGGACAGGGGGCTATCAGCCCCAGCATTTT
v_call: TRBV7-9; d_call: NA; j_call: TRBJ2-7; clone_size: few; cdr3_aa: CASSSGLQNEQYF; cdr3_nt: TGTGCCAGCAGTTCCGGACTTCAAAACGAGCAGTACTTC
v_call: TRBV7-2; d_call: NA; j_call: TRBJ2-4; clone_size: NA; cdr3_aa: CASSSPTVLAKNIQYF; cdr3_nt: TGTGCCAGCAGCTCTCCGACAGTACTAGCCAAAAACATTCAGTACTTC
v_call: TRBV18; d_call: NA; j_call: TRBJ1-5; clone_size: NA; cdr3_aa: CASSHGPVDQPQHF; cdr3_nt: TGTGCCAGCTCACACGGACCGGTGGATCAGCCCCAGCATTTT
v_call: TRBV7-9; d_call: NA; j_call: TRBJ2-5; clone_size: many; cdr3_aa: CASTLDGGTTQYF; cdr3_nt: TGTGCCAGCACCCTAGACGGCGGGACAACCCAGTACTTC
v_call: TRBV20-1; d_call: NA; j_call: TRBJ2-7; clone_size: few; cdr3_aa: CSAPPGGNYEQYF; cdr3_nt: TGCAGTGCCCCTCCAGGGGGGAACTACGAGCAGTACTTC
v_call: TRBV4-3; d_call: TRBD2; j_call: TRBJ2-2; clone_size: many; cdr3_aa: CASSRELAGVSGELFF; cdr3_nt: TGCGCCAGCAGCCGGGAACTAGCGGGAGTGTCCGGGGAGCTGTTTTTT
v_call: TRBV7-8; d_call: NA; j_call: TRBJ2-5; clone_size: few; cdr3_aa: CASSPPGPTLRETQYF; cdr3_nt: TGTGCCAGCAGCCCCCCGGGTCCTACCCTCCGAGAGACCCAGTACTTC
v_call: TRBV12-3/TRBV12-4; d_call: NA; j_call: TRBJ1-5; clone_size: NA; cdr3_aa: CASSYGKPSNQPQHF; cdr3_nt: TGTGCCAGCAGTTACGGGAAACCTAGCAATCAGCCCCAGCATTTT
v_call: TRBV7-8; d_call: TRBD1; j_call: TRBJ2-4; clone_size: NA; cdr3_aa: CASSGTGNIQYF; cdr3_nt: TGTGCCAGCAGCGGGACAGGGAACATTCAGTACTTC
v_call: TRBV28; d_call: TRBD2; j_call: TRBJ2-1; clone_size: NA; cdr3_aa: CASITSDKLYNEQFF; cdr3_nt: TGTGCCAGCATTACTAGCGATAAGCTCTACAATGAGCAGTTCTTC
v_call: TRBV6-1; d_call: TRBD1; j_call: TRBJ2-6; clone_size: few; cdr3_aa: CASRPDRAGANVLTF; cdr3_nt: TGTGCCAGCAGACCTGACAGGGCTGGGGCCAACGTCCTGACTTTC
v_call: TRBV24-1; d_call: NA; j_call: TRBJ2-6; clone_size: few; cdr3_aa: CATSETGSGANVLTF; cdr3_nt: TGTGCCACCAGTGAAACAGGGTCTGGGGCCAACGTCCTGACTTTC
v_call: TRBV7-9; d_call: NA; j_call: TRBJ1-1; clone_size: NA; cdr3_aa: CASSLAGGGAFF; cdr3_nt: TGTGCCAGCAGCTTAGCGGGGGGAGGAGCTTTCTTT
v_call: TRBV7-2; d_call: TRBD2; j_call: TRBJ2-7; clone_size: NA; cdr3_aa: CASSAGLAVAYEQYF; cdr3_nt: TGTGCCAGCAGCGCCGGGCTAGCGGTAGCCTACGAGCAGTACTTC
v_call: TRBV7-2; d_call: TRBD2; j_call: TRBJ2-3; clone_size: NA; cdr3_aa: CASPTSRSQGTQYF; cdr3_nt: TGTGCCAGCCCGACTAGCCGGTCACAAGGTACGCAGTATTTT